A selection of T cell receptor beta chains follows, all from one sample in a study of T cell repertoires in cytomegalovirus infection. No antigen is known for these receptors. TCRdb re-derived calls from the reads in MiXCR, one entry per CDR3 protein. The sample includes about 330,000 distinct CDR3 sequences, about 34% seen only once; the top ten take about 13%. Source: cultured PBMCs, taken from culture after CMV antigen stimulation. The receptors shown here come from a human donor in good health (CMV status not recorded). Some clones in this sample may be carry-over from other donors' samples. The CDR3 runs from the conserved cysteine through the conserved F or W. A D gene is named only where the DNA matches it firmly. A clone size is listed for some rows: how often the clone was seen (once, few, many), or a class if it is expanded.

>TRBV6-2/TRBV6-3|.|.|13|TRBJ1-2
TGTGCCAGCACCCGTCCGGGGATCTATGGCTACACCTTC
CASTRPGIYGYTF
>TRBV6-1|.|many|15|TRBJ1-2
TGTGCCAGCAGTGAAGGGTTCCAGGCCAACTATGGCTACACCTTC
CASSEGFQANYGYTF
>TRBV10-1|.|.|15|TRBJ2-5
TGCGCCAGCAGTGAGGGGACGGCAGGACAAGAGACCCAGTACTTC
CASSEGTAGQETQYF
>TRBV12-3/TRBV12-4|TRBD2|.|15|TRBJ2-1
TGTGCCAGCAGTTTACTCGGCGGGAGGGTGGCTGAGCAGTTCTTC
CASSLLGGRVAEQFF
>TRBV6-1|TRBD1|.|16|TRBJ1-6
TGTGCCAGCAGTTACCGGGGCGGACAGGGAAATTCACCCCTCCACTTT
CASSYRGGQGNSPLHF
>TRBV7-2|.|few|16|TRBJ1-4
TGTGCCAGCAGCTTAGTAGCCGGAGAAACTAATGAAAAACTGTTTTTT
CASSLVAGETNEKLFF
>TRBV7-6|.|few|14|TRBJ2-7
TGTGCCAGCAGCCCCCGGGACGGGGTCTACGAGCAGTACTTC
CASSPRDGVYEQYF
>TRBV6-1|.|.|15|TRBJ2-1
TGTGCCACCCGACCGGGGCGGACCTATGGAAATGAGCAGTTCTTC
CATRPGRTYGNEQFF
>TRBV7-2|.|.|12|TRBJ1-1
TGTGCCAGCAGCTTATCGCCTCATGAAGCTTTCTTT
CASSLSPHEAFF
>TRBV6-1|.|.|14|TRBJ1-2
TGTGCCATCACGAGGAGGGAAGGGGATTATGGCTACACCTTC
CAITRREGDYGYTF
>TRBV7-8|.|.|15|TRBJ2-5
TGTGCCAGCAGCTTAGATTTCCCCAGGGCAGAGACCCAGTACTTC
CASSLDFPRAETQYF
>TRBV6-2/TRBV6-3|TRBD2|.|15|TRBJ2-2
TGTGCCAGCAGACGGACTAGCGGATACACCGGGGAGCTGTTTTTT
CASRRTSGYTGELFF
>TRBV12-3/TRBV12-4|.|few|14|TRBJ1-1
TGTGCCAGCAGTTTGGAACAGGGAACCACTGAAGCTTTCTTT
CASSLEQGTTEAFF
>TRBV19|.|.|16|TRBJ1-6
TGTGCCAGTAGTATTGGAAGGGGCTCGGGGAATTCACCCCTCCACTTT
CASSIGRGSGNSPLHF
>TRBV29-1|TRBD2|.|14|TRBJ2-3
TGCAGCGTGAAAGGACTAGCGGTCACAGATACGCAGTATTTT
CSVKGLAVTDTQYF
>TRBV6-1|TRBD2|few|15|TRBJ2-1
TGTGCCAGCAGTACCGGGACTACCTCCTACAATGAGCAGTTCTTC
CASSTGTTSYNEQFF
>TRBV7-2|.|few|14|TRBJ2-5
TGTGCCAGCAGCTTAAGGTGGGGCCAAGAGACCCAGTACTTC
CASSLRWGQETQYF
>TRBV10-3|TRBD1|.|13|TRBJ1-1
TGTGCCATCAGTAAAACACAGGGGACTGAAGCTTTCTTT
CAISKTQGTEAFF
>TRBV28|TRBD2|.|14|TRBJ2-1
TGTGCCACCACCGGGACTAGCGGGAGCAATGAGCAGTTCTTC
CATTGTSGSNEQFF
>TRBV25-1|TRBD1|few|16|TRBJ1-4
TGTGCCAGCAGTGACCCGGACAGGGCTCAGGGTGAAAAACTGTTTTTT
CASSDPDRAQGEKLFF
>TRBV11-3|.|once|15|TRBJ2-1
TGTGCCAGCAGCTATGGTGCGGGGCCTTACAATGAGCAGTTCTTC
CASSYGAGPYNEQFF
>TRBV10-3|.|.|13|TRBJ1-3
TGTGCCACCCTGGGGCACTCTGGAAACACCATATATTTT
CATLGHSGNTIYF
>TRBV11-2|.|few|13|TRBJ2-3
TGTGCCAGCAGCTTGACGAACACAGATACGCAGTATTTT
CASSLTNTDTQYF
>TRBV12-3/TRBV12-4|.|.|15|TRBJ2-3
TGTGCCAGCAGTTTAAGTAGCGCCAGCACAGATACGCAGTATTTT
CASSLSSASTDTQYF